The next 17 T cell receptor beta chains were all read from a single sample in a study of control samples from healthy donors and cancer patients. The assay was immunoSEQ multiplex PCR, and TCRdb's table has in-frame clones only and misses some. The sample records about 180,000 clones, roughly 92% being singletons. The sequenced material came from blood. All receptors derive from a man aged 25 to 45 in good health.

The table lists this clone with a count of one. The rearrangement joins TRBV5-1 to TRBJ1-1; the D gene is possibly TRBD1 (6 bases). V was cut by 0 bases and J by 5 bases, with 8 bases left in between. There are 13 residues in the CDR3. CDR1 and CDR2 (germline): SGHRS, YFSETQ. CDR3 in DNA: TGCGCCAGCAGCTTGGGGACAGTTACTGAAGCTTTCTTT. It translates to CASSLGTVTEAFF.

The chain joins TRBV3-1 (or the pseudogene TRBV3-2) to TRBJ1-2; 8 nucleotides agree with TRBD1. V was pared by 0 bases and J by 8 bases, with 2 bases of the junction left unmatched. The germline CDR1 and CDR2 sequences are LGHDT and YNNKEL (reference sequence). The CDR3 is 13 residues long. The CDR3 coding sequence is TGTGCCAGCAGCCAAGACGGGACAGGCGGCTACACCTTC. This translates into CASSQDGTGGYTF.

Worth noting for this clone: Other DNA sequences in this specimen translate into the identical CDR3. The J gene is TRBJ2-5, the V gene TRBV6-1, with TRBD2 identical over 12 bases. This CDR3 spans 16 amino acids. Germline V gives CDR1 MNHNS, CDR2 SASEGT. V dropped 1 base and J dropped 2; count of bases not matched to a gene: 2. CDR3 loop: CASSEGLAGGQETQYF. CDR3 nucleotides: TGTGCCAGCAGTGAAGGTCTAGCGGGAGGGCAAGAGACCCAGTACTTC.

The gene calls are TRBV20-1 and TRBJ1-1; D not resolved. The CDR3 totals 11 residues. Germline V gene data show CDR1 as DFQATT and CDR2 as SNEGSKA (reference sequence). The CDR3 nucleotides are TGCAGGGAGGACGTGGCGACTGAAGCTTTCTTT. Translated, it gives CREDVATEAFF.

The chain couples TRBV2 to TRBJ1-4; D uncertain. The CDR3 loop spans 15 amino acids. Germline V CDR1 and CDR2: SNHLY, FYNNEI. V shed 5 bases and J shed 8 bases, with 18 bases lying between them. The CDR3 DNA follows: TGTGCCAGCAGTCCCACGGCTTCTAGTAGGGAAAAACTGTTTTTT. Protein: CASSPTASSREKLFF. Drawing the rest from reference TRBV2 and TRBJ1-4, the complete variable domain is EPEVTQTPSHQVTQMGQEVILRCVPISNHLYFYWYRQILGQKVEFLVSFYNNEISEKSEIFDDQFSVERPDGSNFTLKIRSTKLEDSAMYFCASSPTASSREKLFFGSGTQLSVL.

This chain links TRBV4-1 with TRBJ1-1; D gene unclear. The V gene's germline CDR1 is MGHRA and CDR2 YSYEKL. CDR3 length: 14 amino acids. V was shortened by 2 bases and J by 1 base, with 8 bases between the two germline ends. CDR3 region: CASSQWTGNTEAFF. DNA for the CDR3: TGCGCCAGCAGCCAATGGACGGGGAACACTGAAGCTTTCTTT.

The chain employs TRBV6-6 and TRBJ1-5; TRBD1 might be the D (5 bases). The CDR3 is 15 residues long. Germline assignment: CDR1 MNHNY and CDR2 SVGAGI (reference sequence). V was clipped by 7 bases and J by 1 base, with 14 bases between them. DNA of the CDR3: TGTGCCAGCACATTCGGAAGGGGCAGCAATCAGCCCCAGCATTTT. Amino acid sequence: CASTFGRGSNQPQHF.

The chain uses TRBV10-2 and TRBJ1-2, with a weak D call TRBD1 (6 bases). V lost 6 bases and J 4 bases, leaving 18 bases between the germline ends. The CDR3 length is 15 residues. Germline V gene data show CDR1 as WSHSY and CDR2 as SAAADI. CDR3 bases: TGCGCCAGCAGGGGGGCCCGTACAGTCCTCTATGGCTACACCTTC. Translating it yields CASRGARTVLYGYTF.

The J gene is TRBJ1-2, the V gene TRBV6-5; TRBD1 agrees at 7 bases. The CDR3 consists of 14 residues. Germline CDR1 is MNHEY and CDR2 is SVGAGI. V gave up 7 bases and J gave up 6 bases; unmatched junction bases: 11. This CDR3 is CASTRTTGWDGYTF. Here the CDR3 DNA reads TGTGCCAGCACAAGAACGACAGGGTGGGATGGCTACACCTTC.

The chain combines TRBV7-2 with TRBJ1-1; D ambiguous. The length of the CDR3 is 15 residues. V lost 2 bases, J lost 2 bases, and 12 bases lay in between. Germline CDR1 is SGHTA and CDR2 is FQGNSA. The chain's CDR3 is CASSLMATLNTEAFF. DNA for the CDR3: TGTGCCAGCAGCTTAATGGCAACGCTTAACACTGAAGCTTTCTTT.

The chain recombines TRBV7-2 with TRBJ1-1; 8 bases align to TRBD1. V dropped 2 bases and J dropped 5; count of bases not matched to a gene: 4. The length of the CDR3 is 14 residues. Per germline, CDR1 SGHTA and CDR2 FQGNSA. This chain's CDR3 is CASSLTGGGTEAFF. The CDR3 nucleotides are TGTGCCAGCAGCTTAACAGGGGGGGGTACTGAAGCTTTCTTT.

V gene TRBV18 combines with J gene TRBJ2-2; D remains ambiguous. CDR3 length: 13 residues. V was pared by 2 bases and J by 5 bases, with 6 bases between. Germline V gives CDR1 KGHSH, CDR2 LQKENI. Here the CDR3 reads CASSPEHTGELFF. The CDR3 bases are TGTGCCAGCTCACCAGAGCATACCGGGGAGCTGTTTTTT.

This clone occurred a few times. The chain employs TRBV7-8 and TRBJ1-1; D gene ambiguous. CDR1 and CDR2 (germline): SGHVS, FQNEAQ. The CDR3 loop spans 14 amino acids. Trimming removed 5 bases from V and 4 bases from J, with 14 bases in between. CDR3 protein: CASSVVRHSTEAFF. The CDR3 DNA reads as TGTGCCAGCAGCGTCGTCAGACATAGCACTGAAGCTTTCTTT.

The chain couples TRBV5-1 to TRBJ2-7, with a possible D match to TRBD2 (5 bases). The V end lost 0 bases, the J end lost 4 bases, and 17 bases lay between the germline ends. Germline CDR1 is SGHRS and CDR2 is YFSETQ. The CDR3 runs 16 residues. The CDR3 nucleotides read TGCGCCAGCAGCTTGGCAATCCAGCCGGGAATATACGAGCAGTACTTC. As protein: CASSLAIQPGIYEQYF.

The chain is built from TRBV4-1 and TRBJ2-7, with D possibly being TRBD2 (6 bases). Germline V gene data show CDR1 as MGHRA and CDR2 as YSYEKL. V lost 1 base and J 1 base, leaving 14 bases between the germline ends. The CDR3 totals 16 residues. CDR3 sequence: CASSQGGTGESYEQYF. Written as DNA, the CDR3 is TGCGCCAGCAGCCAAGGGGGGACTGGCGAATCCTACGAGCAGTACTTC.

The chain is built from TRBV5-4 and TRBJ1-4, with 9 nucleotides matching TRBD1. V dropped 3 bases and J dropped 8; count of bases not matched to a gene: 8. This CDR3 has 15 amino acids. The germline gives CDR1 SGHNT, CDR2 YYREEE (reference sequence). CDR3 sequence (DNA): TGTGCCAGCAGCTCCGCGACAGGGGGAAGGGAAAAACTGTTTTTT. It yields the protein CASSSATGGREKLFF. The full variable domain, in which reference TRBV5-4 and TRBJ1-4 provide the parts outside the CDR3, is ETGVTQSPTHLIKTRGQQVTLRCSSQSGHNTVSWYQQALGQGPQFIFQYYREEENGRGNFPPRFSGLQFPNYSSELNVNALELDDSALYLCASSSATGGREKLFFGSGTQLSVL.

The chain is built from TRBV6-5 and TRBJ1-6, with unresolved D. Germline V gene sequence: CDR1 MNHEY, CDR2 SVGAGI. V was cut by 4 bases and J by 0 bases, with 10 bases left in between. The CDR3 consists of 16 residues. The CDR3 here is CASSFHTSSYNSPLHF. For the CDR3, the DNA is TGTGCCAGCAGTTTCCACACGAGCTCCTATAATTCACCCCTCCACTTT.